The present entry profiles one TCR beta chain with its context. The target antigen is unknown. The data originate from a study of beta chain features in type 1 diabetes. cDNA synthesis used the whole RNA isolate, giving expressed TCRB sequences. TCRdb's copy holds only in-frame clones and misses some; the assay was immunoSEQ multiplex PCR. The table lists 200,000 to 250,000 clones, 9.6% of them singletons. Study observations and caveats: At VDJ recombination sites, type 1 diabetes patients had fewer insertions and more deleted nucleotides.

V shed 6 bases, J shed 1 base, and the junction held 5 bases outside the gene matches. Germline CDR1 is SQVTM and CDR2 is ANQGSEA. CDR3 size: 13 residues. This chain connects TRBV29-1 to TRBJ1-1, with 7 bases aligning to TRBD1. This receptor was taken from a woman under 30 in good health. The sequenced material came from naive CD4+ T cells from blood. CDR3 coding DNA: TGCAGCGTCGGGACAGAGACGAACACTGAAGCTTTCTTT. Its protein is CSVGTETNTEAFF.